This T cell receptor beta chain was found in a study of technical replicates of blood from a handful of donors. V was cut by 1 base and J by 4 bases, with 7 bases left in between. The CDR3 extends over 13 amino acids. Germline CDR1 reads SGHTA; CDR2 reads FQGTGA. The protocol was immunoSEQ multiplex PCR, while the TCRdb copy is restricted to in-frame clones and leaves out a portion. The sample has approximately 77,000 clones; roughly 94% are singletons. The chain carries TRBV7-3 and TRBJ2-5; the D is unclear. The sequenced sample consisted of T cells isolated from PBMCs. This TCR came from a human donor in good health. CDR3 loop: CASSLSGRETQYF. CDR3 coding DNA: TGTGCCAGCAGCTTAAGCGGAAGAGAGACCCAGTACTTC.